The 26 T cell receptor beta chains below were found in one sample sequenced in a study of blood T cell repertoires in COVID-19. Assay: immunoSEQ multiplex PCR; the TCRdb copy retains only in-frame clones and omits some. Of 150,000 to 200,000 clones in the sample, 60% to 85% were seen once. The sequencing sample was made of peripheral blood. Receptors originate from a man aged 60 to 75 with acute or convalescent COVID-19.

This rearrangement joins TRBV11-2 to TRBJ1-2, with D perhaps matching TRBD1 (5 bases). The CDR3 totals 16 residues. V was cut by 4 bases and J by 4 bases, with 19 bases left in between. The V gene's germline CDR1 is SGHAT and CDR2 FQNNGV. The CDR3 here is CASSSRQTSMPYGYTF. The CDR3 DNA reads TGTGCCAGCAGCTCCCGACAGACTTCTATGCCCTATGGCTACACCTTC.

J is TRBJ2-2 and V is TRBV7-2; D perhaps matches TRBD2 (6 bases). Trimming removed 4 bases at V and 3 bases at J, with 15 bases between. The CDR3 sequence is 16 residues long. In germline, CDR1 is SGHTA, CDR2 FQGNSA. CDR3 protein: CASSSDSGLYTGELFF. The CDR3 nucleotides read TGTGCCAGCAGCTCAGATAGCGGCCTATACACCGGGGAGCTGTTTTTT. The full variable domain, its missing parts supplied by reference TRBV7-2 and TRBJ2-2, is GAGVSQSPSNKVTEKGKDVELRCDPISGHTALYWYRQSLGQGLEFLIYFQGNSAPDKSGLPSDRFSAERTGGSVSTLTIQRTQQEDSAVYLCASSSDSGLYTGELFFGEGSRLTVL.

In the case of this clone: The same CDR3 can be traced to other DNA sequences in this sample. The chain is built from TRBV29-1 and TRBJ2-1; D remains unclear. Trimming removed 1 base at V and 4 bases at J, with 5 bases between. This CDR3 spans 12 amino acids. CDR1 SQVTM and CDR2 ANQGSEA come from the germline V gene. CDR3 DNA sequence: TGCAGCGTTGAAGCTAGGTACAATGAGCAGTTCTTC. Its protein is CSVEARYNEQFF.

This chain links TRBV6-6 with TRBJ1-5; TRBD1 is a possible D gene (6 bases). V dropped 6 bases and J dropped 1 base, with 13 bases sitting between them. CDR3 length: 15 residues. Germline V gene data show CDR1 as MNHNY and CDR2 as SVGAGI (reference sequence). The CDR3 reads CASSSRGGSNQPQHF. CDR3 DNA sequence: TGTGCCAGCAGCAGTAGGGGGGGGAGCAATCAGCCCCAGCATTTT.

The chain is built from TRBV9 and TRBJ2-7; D is undetermined. The CDR3 is made up of 13 amino acids. V lost 1 base and J lost 7, with 12 bases in between. Per germline, CDR1 SGDLS and CDR2 YYNGEE. The CDR3 sequence: CASSVSGLREQYF. The DNA of the CDR3 is TGTGCCAGCAGCGTATCCGGGTTGAGGGAGCAGTACTTC.

The rearrangement joins TRBV6-5 to TRBJ1-1; 12 bases align to TRBD1. The CDR3 loop spans 16 amino acids. J lost 5 bases, V lost 4 bases, and 8 bases had no gene match. Germline V gene sequence: CDR1 MNHEY, CDR2 SVGAGI. CDR3 residues: CASSSPGQGAGTEAFF. CDR3 nucleotide sequence: TGTGCCAGCAGTTCGCCGGGACAGGGGGCTGGTACTGAAGCTTTCTTT.

V usage is TRBV30 and J usage is TRBJ1-1; D remains ambiguous. CDR1 GTSNPN and CDR2 SVGIG come from the germline V gene (reference sequence). V lost 4 bases and J lost 3, with 12 bases in between. CDR3 length: 13 residues. The CDR3: CAWTWEADTEAFF. The CDR3 DNA follows: TGTGCCTGGACCTGGGAGGCAGACACTGAAGCTTTCTTT.

J is TRBJ2-1 and V is TRBV11-3; a possible D gene is TRBD1 (5 bases). The CDR3 is 13 amino acids. Germline CDR1 and CDR2: SGHNT and YENEEA. Trimming stripped 5 bases from V and 7 bases from J, with 12 bases between. The CDR3 coding sequence is TGTGCCAGCAGCCCCCCCTCAGGGAATGAGCAGTTCTTC. Translated, it gives CASSPPSGNEQFF.

The rearrangement links TRBV13 to TRBJ2-7; 12 nucleotides line up with TRBD1. The trim removed 5 bases at V and 7 bases at J, leaving 9 bases unmatched. Germline V gene sequence: CDR1 PRHDT, CDR2 FYEKMQ (reference sequence). This CDR3 contains 15 residues. CDR3 protein: CASSAPGQGAQEQYF. As DNA, the CDR3 is TGTGCCAGCAGCGCACCGGGACAGGGGGCGCAAGAGCAGTACTTC.

This chain uses TRBV7-6 with TRBJ2-7, with D tentatively TRBD1 (5 bases). Germline V CDR1 and CDR2: SGHVS, FNYEAQ. CDR3 size: 15 residues. Trimming left V 1 base short and J 3 bases short, with 13 bases between. CDR3 nucleotides: TGTGCCAGCAGCTTAGGCAGGGATGGGCTCTACGAGCAGTACTTC. Its translation: CASSLGRDGLYEQYF.

This sequence joins TRBV21-1 and TRBJ2-5; the DNA was not used to check the table's D call, TRBD1. TRBV21-1 is designated a pseudogene. The CDR3 contains 18 residues. The CDR3 DNA reads TGTGCCAGCAGCATTCTTAATACCGGGACATGGACGTCGGAGACCCAGTACTTC. It yields the protein CASSILNTGTWTSETQYF.

The genes are TRBV30 and TRBJ2-7, with TRBD1 matching over 7 bases. J gave up 0 bases and V 0 bases, and 5 bases lay outside the gene matches. The length of the CDR3 is 15 residues. Germline assignment: CDR1 GTSNPN and CDR2 SVGIG (reference sequence). CDR3 DNA sequence: TGTGCCTGGAGTGTACACCCAGGGGGCTCCTACGAGCAGTACTTC. Translation gives CAWSVHPGGSYEQYF.

This chain links TRBV25-1 with TRBJ2-7; 7 bases line up with TRBD2. The CDR3 sequence is 11 residues long. CDR1 and CDR2 (germline): MGHDK, SYGVNS. Trimming took 5 bases from V and 7 from J; bases not matched to a gene: 2. The CDR3: CASSSGVEQYF. CDR3 in DNA: TGTGCCAGCAGTAGCGGGGTAGAGCAGTACTTC.

This clone was seen only once. The sample has other DNA sequences that encode this CDR3 too. The V and J genes are TRBV9 and TRBJ2-7, with 10 nucleotides matching TRBD2. CDR1 is SGDLS, CDR2 YYNGEE, per germline. The CDR3 is 15 residues long. The trim removed 0 bases at V and 2 bases at J, leaving 2 bases unmatched. CDR3 nucleotides: TGTGCCAGCAGCGTAGCTAGCGGGGGCGCCTACGAGCAGTACTTC. Translating gives CASSVASGGAYEQYF.

This sequence joins TRBV5-5 and TRBJ1-5; D call uncertain. Germline V gene sequence: CDR1 SGHKS, CDR2 YYEKEE (reference sequence). The CDR3 has 15 amino acids. The germline V and J ends were trimmed by 1 base and 3 bases, with 11 bases remaining between them. The CDR3 protein is CASSLNGENNQPQHF. In nucleotides, the CDR3 is TGTGCCAGCAGCTTGAATGGGGAGAACAATCAGCCCCAGCATTTT.

The chain recombines TRBV29-1 with TRBJ1-1, with a possible D match to TRBD1 (6 bases). CDR1 is SQVTM, CDR2 ANQGSEA, per germline. The CDR3 extends over 14 amino acids. V gave up 4 bases and J gave up 0 bases, with 12 bases separating them. The CDR3 protein is CSVAGQGLNTEAFF. For the CDR3, the DNA is TGCAGCGTTGCCGGTCAGGGGTTGAACACTGAAGCTTTCTTT.

This rearrangement joins TRBV30 to TRBJ2-7; D remains ambiguous. V was pared by 3 bases and J by 0 bases, with 3 bases between. Germline V gene data show CDR1 as GTSNPN and CDR2 as SVGIG (reference sequence). CDR3 length: 11 amino acids. CDR3 protein: CAWSFSYEQYF. Here the CDR3 DNA reads TGTGCCTGGAGCTTCTCCTACGAGCAGTACTTC.

In this sample, this clone turned up a few times. The chain carries TRBV5-1 and TRBJ2-5; tentatively, D is TRBD1 (5 bases). V lost 6 bases and J 0 bases, leaving 12 bases between the germline ends. CDR1 and CDR2 from the germline V gene are SGHRS and YFSETQ. There are 14 residues in the CDR3. The CDR3 reads CASKEQAYQETQYF. The CDR3 DNA reads as TGCGCCAGCAAAGAACAGGCGTACCAAGAGACCCAGTACTTC.

The V gene is TRBV10-3, the J gene TRBJ1-3; a possible D gene is TRBD1 (6 bases). In germline, CDR1 is ENHRY, CDR2 SYGVKD. The CDR3 spans 14 residues. V was pared by 2 bases and J by 8 bases, with 13 bases between. CDR3 coding DNA: TGTGCCATCAGTGAGACAGGGATAGTAGACACCATATATTTT. Residues: CAISETGIVDTIYF.

V gene TRBV19 combines with J gene TRBJ1-2, with TRBD1 matching over 7 bases. The CDR3 has 17 residues. Germline CDR1 and CDR2: LNHDA and SQIVND (reference sequence). The trim removed 5 bases at V and 0 bases at J, leaving 12 bases unmatched. The CDR3 nucleotides are TGTGCCAGTAGTCCCCAGCCCGGACAGGCTACTAACTATGGCTACACCTTC. Translation: CASSPQPGQATNYGYTF.

The table lists this clone with a few counts. This sequence joins TRBV15 and TRBJ1-1, with 11 positions matching TRBD1. V lost 4 bases, J lost 4 bases, and 5 bases stayed unmatched. Germline V CDR1 and CDR2: LNHNV, YYDKDF (reference sequence). CDR3 size: 15 residues. CDR3 sequence: CATSTGGTGGTEAFF. The DNA of the CDR3 is TGTGCCACCAGCACCGGAGGGACAGGGGGCACTGAAGCTTTCTTT.

This chain connects TRBV19 to TRBJ1-2, with TRBD1 as a possible D gene (5 bases). Per germline, CDR1 LNHDA and CDR2 SQIVND (reference sequence). This CDR3 contains 14 residues. Trimming removed 4 bases from V and 3 bases from J, with 12 bases in between. CDR3 coding DNA: TGTGCCAGTAGTACCCCAGGGAAAGACTATGGCTACACCTTC. This codes for CASSTPGKDYGYTF.

CDR3 loop: CASSADPTDYAGEQFF. For the CDR3, the DNA is TGTGCCAGCTCAGCAGATCCAACGGACTACGCGGGAGAGCAGTTCTTC. The genes are TRBV18 and TRBJ2-1, with D perhaps TRBD2 (6 bases). V was clipped by 5 bases and J by 10 bases, with 24 bases between them. Per germline, CDR1 KGHSH and CDR2 LQKENI. The CDR3 loop spans 16 amino acids.

This sequence joins TRBV7-2 and TRBJ2-3, with 7 positions matching TRBD1. V dropped 1 base and J dropped 8; count of bases not matched to a gene: 9. The germline CDR1 and CDR2 sequences are SGHTA and FQGNSA. The CDR3 consists of 15 residues. CDR3 in amino acids: CASSLVVDRQGTQYF. CDR3 nucleotide sequence: TGTGCCAGCAGCTTAGTAGTGGACAGGCAAGGTACGCAGTATTTT.

The chain has TRBV7-2 and TRBJ2-3, with D perhaps TRBD1 (5 bases). Between the trimmed V and J ends, which lost 4 bases and 2 bases, there was a span of 13 bases. Germline V CDR1 and CDR2: SGHTA, FQGNSA. The length of the CDR3 is 15 residues. In DNA, the CDR3 is TGTGCCAGCAGCTCCCCTGACAGATACACAGATACGCAGTATTTT. Encoded protein: CASSSPDRYTDTQYF. Looking up the rest from reference TRBV7-2 and TRBJ2-3 gives the full variable domain: GAGVSQSPSNKVTEKGKDVELRCDPISGHTALYWYRQSLGQGLEFLIYFQGNSAPDKSGLPSDRFSAERTGGSVSTLTIQRTQQEDSAVYLCASSSPDRYTDTQYFGPGTRLTVL.

This clone was seen a handful of times. The chain links TRBV5-6 to TRBJ2-7; D ambiguous. The V end was cut by 4 bases, the J end by 1 base, with 9 bases between. Germline CDR1 SGHDT, CDR2 YYEEEE. This CDR3 comprises 13 residues. Written as DNA, the CDR3 is TGTGCCAGCAGCCCCGGGTCTTCCTACGAGCAGTACTTC. Its protein is CASSPGSSYEQYF.